This T cell receptor (beta chain) was retrieved from a study of identical twins. TCRdb analysed the 5' RACE reads with MiXCR anew, one entry per CDR3 protein. The repertoire holds 270,000 or so distinct CDR3 sequences, with approximately 8.6% as singletons. V gave up 1 base and J gave up 6 bases, with 11 bases separating them. Germline CDR1 reads SGHKS; CDR2 reads YYEKEE (reference sequence). The CDR3 sequence is 13 residues long. In its sample, this clonotype was seen a few times. Separately, the same data were catalogued under a study of yellow fever vaccine responses in identical twins.

The sequence derives from a woman aged 18-29 years in good health. Sequencing used CD8+ T cells sorted from blood. V gene TRBV5-5 combines with J gene TRBJ2-7; D possibly corresponds to TRBD1 (6 bases). CDR3 in amino acids: CASSLNRDFEQYF. CDR3 DNA: TGTGCCAGCAGCTTGAACAGGGATTTCGAGCAGTACTTC.